This T cell receptor (beta chain) was documented in a study of T cell responses to AZD1222 COVID-19 vaccine. Produced via immunoSEQ multiplex PCR; TCRdb's table is partial and in-frame only. Here the sample spans about 210,000 clones, roughly 94% being singletons. To note about this clone: The antigen is undetermined.

Overall study findings and caveats: The number of AZD1222 recipients seropositive at baseline was only five or six. White British people made up most donors, females outnumbered males, and clonal diversity was possibly underestimated.

Trimming stripped 2 bases from V and 8 bases from J, with 15 bases between. Per the germline V gene, CDR1 is MNHEY and CDR2 is SMNVEV (reference sequence). This CDR3 is built from 14 residues. Sample: peripheral blood, taken 28 days after the second dose of the MenACWY control vaccine. The clonotype comes from an adult who received the MenACWY meningococcal vaccine as a control. The chain carries TRBV27 and TRBJ1-1; D unresolved. The chain's CDR3 is CASSLRAPVGEAFF. In DNA, the CDR3 is TGTGCCAGCAGTTTAAGAGCCCCGGTAGGGGAAGCTTTCTTT.